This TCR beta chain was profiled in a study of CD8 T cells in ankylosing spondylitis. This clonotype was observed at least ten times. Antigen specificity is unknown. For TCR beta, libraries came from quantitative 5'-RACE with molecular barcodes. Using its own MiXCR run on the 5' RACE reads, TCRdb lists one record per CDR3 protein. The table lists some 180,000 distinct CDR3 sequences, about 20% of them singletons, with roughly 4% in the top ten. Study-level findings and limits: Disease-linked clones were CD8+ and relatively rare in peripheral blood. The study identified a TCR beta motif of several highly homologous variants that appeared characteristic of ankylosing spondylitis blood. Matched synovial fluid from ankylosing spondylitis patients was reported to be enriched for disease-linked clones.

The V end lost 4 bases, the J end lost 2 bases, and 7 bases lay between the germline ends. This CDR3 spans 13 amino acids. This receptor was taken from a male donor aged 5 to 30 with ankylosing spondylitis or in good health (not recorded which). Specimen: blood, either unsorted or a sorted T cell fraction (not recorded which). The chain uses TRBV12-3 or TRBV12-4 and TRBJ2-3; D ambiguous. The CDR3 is CASSSASTDTQYF. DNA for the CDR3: TGTGCCAGCAGTTCGGCCTCCACAGATACGCAGTATTTT.